A selection of T cell receptor beta chains follows, all from one sample in a study of blood T cell repertoires in COVID-19. Sequencing used immunoSEQ multiplex PCR; TCRdb keeps in-frame clones, though not all of them. The sample has over 200,000 clones; 88% are singletons. The sequencing input was peripheral blood. Receptor source: a woman aged 25 to 39 with acute or convalescent COVID-19. The CDR3 runs from the conserved cysteine through the conserved F or W. Each record gives: CDR3 DNA, CDR3 protein, V gene, D gene, J gene, clone size. D genes are given only for firm matches. Size values are once, few and many counts, or a class for expanded clones, and some rows have none.

TGTGCCAGCAGAGGACAGAGTGATAATTCACCCCTCCACTTT | CASRGQSDNSPLHF | TRBV6-5 | - | TRBJ1-6 | -
TGTGCCAGCAGCTGGACGGGACAGGGGCCCTTTTACAAGCAGTACTTC | CASSWTGQGPFYKQYF | TRBV7-9 | TRBD1 | TRBJ2-7 | many
TGTGCCAGCAGCAATCAGGACAGGGGGTTCTACGAGCAGTACTTC | CASSNQDRGFYEQYF | TRBV25-1 | TRBD1 | TRBJ2-7 | -
TGTGCCAGTAGTGTTAGGACAGGGGGCGCGTTGGTTGTCACTGAAGCTTTCTTT | CASSVRTGGALVVTEAFF | TRBV19 | TRBD1 | TRBJ1-1 | -
TGTGCCAGCAACCGAACGGGAGTCCCTAACAATGAGCAGTTCTTC | CASNRTGVPNNEQFF | TRBV3-1/TRBV3-2 | - | TRBJ2-1 | -
TGTGCCAGCAGCTTGCGGGAGGGCCGGGGGAATGAGCAGTTCTTC | CASSLREGRGNEQFF | TRBV5-5 | TRBD2 | TRBJ2-1 | -
TGCGCCAGCAGCCAAGAAGTAGCGGGGGGCACAGATACGCAGTATTTT | CASSQEVAGGTDTQYF | TRBV4-1 | TRBD2 | TRBJ2-3 | -
TGTGCCAGCAGCTTGGGTAACAATGAGCAGTTCTTC | CASSLGNNEQFF | TRBV5-6 | - | TRBJ2-1 | -
TGTGCCTGGACGTCGGGACTAGCGGGACGATCGTACTTC | CAWTSGLAGRSYF | TRBV30 | TRBD2 | TRBJ2-7 | -
TGTGCCAGTAGTGGAGCGAGGACAGGACTTCGTTTCTCTGGAAACACCATATATTTT | CASSGARTGLRFSGNTIYF | TRBV19 | TRBD1 | TRBJ1-3 | -
TGTGCCTGCACCTCTAGGAGACCAGATACGCAGTATTTT | CACTSRRPDTQYF | TRBV30 | - | TRBJ2-3 | -
TGTGCCAGCAGCTCACAGGGGGCGTCTAACTATGGCTACACCTTC | CASSSQGASNYGYTF | TRBV7-8 | TRBD1 | TRBJ1-2 | -
TGTGCCAGCAGCGTGTATACAGGGTCCTGGCAGAACTATGGCTACACCTTC | CASSVYTGSWQNYGYTF | TRBV5-6 | - | TRBJ1-2 | -
TGCGCCAGCAGCCAAGAAAAGCGGACCACAGATACGCAGTATTTT | CASSQEKRTTDTQYF | TRBV4-3 | - | TRBJ2-3 | -
TGTGCCAGCAGCTTGCGGCAGGGGGAACTGTTTTTT | CASSLRQGELFF | TRBV5-4 | TRBD1 | TRBJ1-4 | -
TGTGCCAGCAGTGTGCGCTCTGGAAACACCATATATTTT | CASSVRSGNTIYF | TRBV2 | - | TRBJ1-3 | -
TGTGCCAGCAGTAGATCCCCGGGAGCTAGCGGGAGTGGGGCCAAAAACATTCAGTACTTC | CASSRSPGASGSGAKNIQYF | TRBV6-6 | TRBD2 | TRBJ2-4 | -
TGTGCCAGCTCAAAAGGGGTCGCGGGAGTGGTAGATACGCAGTATTTT | CASSKGVAGVVDTQYF | TRBV18 | TRBD2 | TRBJ2-3 | once
TGCAGCGCGGATCAGATGAACACTGAAGCTTTCTTT | CSADQMNTEAFF | TRBV29-1 | - | TRBJ1-1 | -
TGTGCCAGTAGTATAGGACATAAACTGTTTTTT | CASSIGHKLFF | TRBV19 | - | TRBJ1-4 | -
TGTGCCTGGGACTGGGGGGATCTAGCCAAAAACATTCAGTACTTC | CAWDWGDLAKNIQYF | TRBV30 | - | TRBJ2-4 | -